Listed below are T cell receptor beta chains from one sample, sequenced in a study of shared clonotypes between healthy human individuals. This table comes from immunoSEQ multiplex PCR, and its TCRdb copy is limited to in-frame clones, with some not included. The table has approximately 2.5 million clones, more than 90% seen once. Sequences were obtained from naive CD4+ T cells sorted from blood. The receptors were gathered from a young man in good health. CDR3s leave out the opening cysteine and the closing phenylalanine or tryptophan. D genes are given only for firm matches.

13	NA	TRBV6-5	ASSSQKGLGTEAF
15	TRBD1	TRBV27	ASSSSWTGRAKNIQY
15	NA	TRBV19	ASSTPGRGDGNQPQH
14	TRBD1	TRBV19	ASSIPRQGLNTEAF
11	NA	TRBV5-4	ASSLEAGDTQY
14	TRBD2	TRBV10-2	ASSPLAGASSYEQY
12	TRBD2	TRBV29-1	SLRLAGGQETQY
12	NA	TRBV5-1	ASSGRGPLYEQY
10	NA	TRBV27	ASSFRGTEAF
13	NA	TRBV6-5	ASTTGQYSYNEQF
15	TRBD2	TRBV4-3	ASSQRGAGSSYNEQF
12	NA	TRBV9	ASSVSSGNTEAF
10	NA	TRBV5-1	ASTPGLREQY
14	NA	TRBV10-3	AISEPATGAKNIQY
14	TRBD2	TRBV7-8	ASSLAASGVSYEQY
14	NA	TRBV23-1	ASSQGGPRPGNTIY
13	NA	TRBV2	ASSDGGGGKEKLF
11	NA	TRBV11-2	ASSGDSRYGYT
12	TRBD1	TRBV18	ASSPGQGSYEQY
13	TRBD1	TRBV5-1	ASSLGTGGTDTQY
9	NA	TRBV7-9	ASSGWNEQY
12	NA	TRBV6-5	ASRMDGLDNEQF
12	TRBD2	TRBV2	ASRPSGSEYEQY
13	TRBD2	TRBV2	ASRGASGNGETQY
7	NA	TRBV10-3	ANAYEQY
12	NA	TRBV9	ASSVSGQGYEQY
11	TRBD2	TRBV30	AWSGPAGEAQF
12	NA	TRBV19	ASSIKRGGDTQY